Below, 5 T cell receptor beta chains from the same sample are listed, as sequenced in a study of beta chain features in type 1 diabetes. Expressed TCRB transcripts were sequenced because the isolated RNA had all been reverse transcribed beforehand. Assay used: immunoSEQ multiplex PCR; TCRdb lists only in-frame clones, some missing. The table includes about 220,000 clones, approximately 11% detected once. The sequencing sample was made of central memory CD4+ T cells from blood. These receptors all come from a man aged 18 to 35 in good health.

This clone has ten or more counts. The chain carries TRBV2 and TRBJ2-6; D is undetermined. Germline V gene sequence: CDR1 SNHLY, CDR2 FYNNEI. The CDR3 has 14 amino acids. V dropped 5 bases and J dropped 0 bases, with 5 bases sitting between them. DNA for the CDR3: TGTGCCAGCAGTTACAGCTCTGGGGCCAACGTCCTGACTTTC. Protein product: CASSYSSGANVLTF. The whole variable domain, remainder taken from reference TRBV2 and TRBJ2-6, is EPEVTQTPSHQVTQMGQEVILRCVPISNHLYFYWYRQILGQKVEFLVSFYNNEISEKSEIFDDQFSVERPDGSNFTLKIRSTKLEDSAMYFCASSYSSGANVLTFGAGSRLTVL.

This clone was counted a few times. A far larger clone is a single base away, which makes a read error likely. The chain links TRBV21-1 to TRBJ2-1; TRBD1, the D gene given by the table, was not confirmed from the DNA. TRBV21-1 is listed as a pseudogene. There are 16 residues in the CDR3. The DNA of the CDR3 is TGTGCCAGCCGCTTCCCCCGGGACAGGGGTTTGGATGAGCAGTTCTTC. This sequence encodes CASRFPRDRGLDEQFF.

In its sample, this clone was seen a few times. The rearrangement uses TRBV7-3 and TRBJ1-2; D is possibly TRBD1 (5 bases). CDR1 is SGHTA and CDR2 is FQGTGA in the germline V gene. The CDR3 extends over 12 amino acids. Trimming left V 3 bases short and J 8 bases short, with 10 bases between. Written as DNA, the CDR3 is TGTGCCAGCAGCTTTAGGGGCCGCGGCTACACCTTC. Translation gives CASSFRGRGYTF.

This clone has a handful of counts. V is TRBV2 and J is TRBJ2-1; possibly TRBD2 for D (5 bases). Germline CDR1 and CDR2: SNHLY and FYNNEI. V lost 7 bases and J 3 bases, leaving 7 bases between the germline ends. This CDR3 is built from 12 residues. CDR3 sequence: CASTLGYNEQFF. For the CDR3, the DNA is TGTGCCAGCACACTAGGCTACAATGAGCAGTTCTTC. Combining the CDR3 with reference TRBV2 and TRBJ2-1 gives the whole variable domain EPEVTQTPSHQVTQMGQEVILRCVPISNHLYFYWYRQILGQKVEFLVSFYNNEISEKSEIFDDQFSVERPDGSNFTLKIRSTKLEDSAMYFCASTLGYNEQFFGPGTRLTVL.

The rearrangement uses TRBV2 and TRBJ1-1; D remains unclear. Germline V lookup: CDR1 SNHLY, CDR2 FYNNEI. This CDR3 has 12 amino acids. The V and J ends lost 4 bases and 3 bases respectively, with 6 bases between them. Here the CDR3 reads CASSGRDTEAFF. The CDR3 nucleotides read TGTGCCAGCAGTGGACGGGACACTGAAGCTTTCTTT.